One T cell receptor (beta chain) is described in this entry. This entry comes from a study of blood T cell repertoires in COVID-19. Whole-study context: COVID-19 samples from acute and convalescent phases originated in the United States, Italy and Spain.

Method: immunoSEQ multiplex PCR; TCRdb's copy keeps in-frame clones and lacks some. The data contain approximately 440,000 clones, 90% of them singletons. Participants came from fewer than 25 US areas, aged roughly 18 to 100 years. Either two negative PCRs, clearance, or symptom resolution qualified Cohort 3 donors as recovered. The sample comprised PBMCs or T cells enriched from blood (not recorded which). This receptor was obtained from a man younger than 35 who had recovered from COVID-19.

CDR3 residues: CASSNREDEQFF. DNA for the CDR3: TGTGCCAGCAGCAACAGGGAAGATGAGCAGTTCTTC. This rearrangement joins TRBV28 to TRBJ2-1, with a weak D call TRBD1 (6 bases). Germline loops: CDR1 MDHEN, CDR2 SYDVKM. This CDR3 contains 12 residues. V lost 6 bases and J lost 8, with 11 bases in between.